Below are 6 T cell receptor beta chains sequenced from a single sample in a study of blood T cell repertoires in COVID-19. Some clones are missing from TCRdb's copy, which holds only in-frame ones; the method was immunoSEQ multiplex PCR. The repertoire includes about 240,000 clones, roughly 86% of them detected once, and approximately 2.8% sits in the top ten. The source material was PBMCs or T cells enriched from blood (not recorded which). These receptor sequences come from a woman in her thirties with acute COVID-19.

The chain employs TRBV4-1 and TRBJ1-4; D remains ambiguous. There are 13 residues in the CDR3. Trimming stripped 3 bases from V and 7 bases from J, with 9 bases between. The germline V gene encodes CDR1 MGHRA and CDR2 YSYEKL. The CDR3: CASSHPQSEKLFF. In nucleotides, the CDR3 is TGCGCCAGCAGCCACCCACAGAGTGAAAAACTGTTTTTT.

The rearrangement links TRBV5-1 to TRBJ2-5, with 7 positions matching TRBD2. This CDR3 spans 14 amino acids. The J segment lost 4 bases and the V segment lost 0 bases, leaving 3 bases of the junction unmatched. CDR1 SGHRS and CDR2 YFSETQ come from the germline V gene. The CDR3 spells CASSLEASGETQYF. CDR3 bases: TGCGCCAGCAGCTTGGAGGCTAGCGGAGAGACCCAGTACTTC.

The V and J genes are TRBV7-6 and TRBJ2-1; 10 bases map to TRBD2. V dropped 5 bases and J dropped 8; count of bases not matched to a gene: 9. The CDR3 spans 15 residues. Germline lookup yields CDR1 SGHVS and CDR2 FNYEAQ. DNA of the CDR3: TGTGCCAGCAGCCCCCGAGCGGGGGGGCGGGATGAGCAGTTCTTC. Its protein product is CASSPRAGGRDEQFF.

This chain links TRBV11-2 with TRBJ1-3; a possible D gene is TRBD1 (5 bases). CDR1 is SGHAT, CDR2 FQNNGV, per germline. V was shortened by 5 bases and J by 4 bases, with 21 bases between the two germline ends. The CDR3 runs to 17 residues. The CDR3 reads CASSNRAGPAQGNTIYF. As DNA, the CDR3 is TGTGCCAGCAGCAATCGAGCGGGGCCTGCACAAGGAAACACCATATATTTT.

This clone was observed a single time. DNA for the CDR3: TGTGCCAGCATGGGCCCTCTGAACACTGAAGCTTTCTTT. Encoded protein: CASMGPLNTEAFF. The chain joins TRBV6-5 to TRBJ1-1; D ambiguous. Germline values: CDR1 MNHEY, CDR2 SVGAGI. The CDR3 totals 13 residues. V was clipped by 7 bases and J by 0 bases, with 9 bases between them.

The chain links TRBV2 to TRBJ1-4; possible D gene TRBD1, 5 bases. Germline loops: CDR1 SNHLY, CDR2 FYNNEI. The CDR3 has 13 amino acids. V lost 7 bases, J lost 8 bases, and 14 bases lay in between. Here the CDR3 DNA reads TGTGCCAGCAATTGGGGTAGACAGGAAAAACTGTTTTTT. It encodes CASNWGRQEKLFF.